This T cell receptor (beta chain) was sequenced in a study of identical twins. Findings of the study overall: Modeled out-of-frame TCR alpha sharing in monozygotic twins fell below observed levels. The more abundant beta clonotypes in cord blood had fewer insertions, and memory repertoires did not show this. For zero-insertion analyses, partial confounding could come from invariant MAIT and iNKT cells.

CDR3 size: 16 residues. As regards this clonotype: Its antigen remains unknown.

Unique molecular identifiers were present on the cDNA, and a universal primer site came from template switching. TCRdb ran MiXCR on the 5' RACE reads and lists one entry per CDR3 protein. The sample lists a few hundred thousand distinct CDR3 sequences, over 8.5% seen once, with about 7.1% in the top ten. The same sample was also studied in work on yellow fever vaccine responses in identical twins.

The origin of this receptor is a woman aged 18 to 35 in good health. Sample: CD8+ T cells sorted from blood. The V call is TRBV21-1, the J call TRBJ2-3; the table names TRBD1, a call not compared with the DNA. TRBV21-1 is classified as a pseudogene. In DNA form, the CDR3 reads TGTGCCGGACGGCTCCCAGGGGGACACCTGACAGATACGCAGTATTTT. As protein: CAGRLPGGHLTDTQYF.